These T cell receptor beta chains were read from a single sample in a study of cytomegalovirus exposure and HLA in healthy donors. Repertoires were generated with immunoSEQ multiplex PCR, while TCRdb's copy carries only in-frame clones and drops some. The data show over 250,000 clones, 86% seen once. Sequencing was done on a sample of PBMCs. Source of these receptors: a woman aged 18-30 years in good health and CMV-seronegative. Both conserved end residues are part of each CDR3. Fields, in order: V gene, clone size, D gene, J gene, CDR3 DNA, CDR3 protein. D genes are given only for firm matches. Size values are once, few and many counts, or a class for expanded clones, and some rows have none.

>TRBV27|NA|NA|TRBJ2-1
TGTGCCAGCAGTTTATCGGGCCCTCTCGGGGGATGGGATGAGCAGTTCTTC
CASSLSGPLGGWDEQFF
>TRBV2|NA|NA|TRBJ1-2
TGTGCCAGCAGACCCGGGGGATTGGACGGCTACACCTTC
CASRPGGLDGYTF
>TRBV15|NA|NA|TRBJ1-5
TGTGCCACCAGCAGACCAGATAGCAATCAGCCCCAGCATTTT
CATSRPDSNQPQHF
>TRBV2|NA|TRBD1|TRBJ1-1
TGTGCCAGCAGTACAGGGGGCGGGACTGAAGCTTTCTTT
CASSTGGGTEAFF
>TRBV7-3|NA|NA|TRBJ1-1
TGTGCCAGCAGCTTAACAGGGGGTCGGGACACTGAAGCTTTCTTT
CASSLTGGRDTEAFF
>TRBV5-4|NA|TRBD2|TRBJ2-7
TGTGCCAGCAGCCGCCTAGCGGGAAACGGACGCGAGCAGTACTTC
CASSRLAGNGREQYF
>TRBV5-1|NA|NA|TRBJ1-3
TGCGCCAGCAGCTGGGACAAGACAGGCTCTGGAAACACCATATATTTT
CASSWDKTGSGNTIYF
>TRBV5-1|NA|TRBD1|TRBJ2-1
TGCGCCAGCAGCCTCCGAGGACAGGGGGACAATGAGCAGTTCTTC
CASSLRGQGDNEQFF
>TRBV2|NA|NA|TRBJ2-7
TGTGCCAGCAGTGAGGGACAACGGTACGAGCAGTACTTC
CASSEGQRYEQYF
>TRBV6-6|NA|NA|TRBJ1-1
TGTGCCAGCAGTTTAGGTTTCGAGGGAGAGGCTTTCTTT
CASSLGFEGEAFF
>TRBV6-5|NA|TRBD2|TRBJ2-7
TGTGCCAGCAGTTATCTAGCGGCCACCTACGAGCAGTACTTC
CASSYLAATYEQYF
>TRBV11-2|NA|TRBD1|TRBJ1-2
TGTGCCAGCAGCTCGCCCAGGGGGCGGGTCTATGGCTACACCTTC
CASSSPRGRVYGYTF
>TRBV4-1|NA|NA|TRBJ2-7
TGCGCCAGCAGCCAAGCGAGCGGCGGCGCGTACGAGCAGTACTTC
CASSQASGGAYEQYF
>TRBV27|NA|TRBD1|TRBJ1-2
TGTGCCAGCAGAAAGGGGGACAGGGCGTATGGCTACACCTTC
CASRKGDRAYGYTF
>TRBV29-1|NA|NA|TRBJ2-2
TGCAGCGTGGGGCGGGGGCAGGGCACCGGGGAGCTGTTTTTT
CSVGRGQGTGELFF
>TRBV7-2|NA|TRBD1|TRBJ2-3
TGTGCCAGCAACACACCCCCACAGGGGAGAGATACGCAGTATTTT
CASNTPPQGRDTQYF
>TRBV30|NA|NA|TRBJ2-2
TGTGCCTGGAGTGTAAGAGGTCCTGGCAGAGTCACCGGGGAGCTGTTTTTT
CAWSVRGPGRVTGELFF
>TRBV5-4|NA|NA|TRBJ2-7
TGTGCCAGCAGCCCGCCGGGAAGAGGCGGTTACGAGCAGTACTTC
CASSPPGRGGYEQYF
>TRBV15|once|NA|TRBJ2-2
TGTGCCACCAGCAGCGACCCCCGGGTGGGGGAGCTGTTTTTT
CATSSDPRVGELFF
>TRBV20-1|NA|NA|TRBJ2-7
TGCAGTGCTAGGAAACTCTACGAGCAGTACTTC
CSARKLYEQYF
>TRBV11-2|few|NA|TRBJ2-7
TGTGCCAGCAGCTCAGGCCCCACCTACGAGCAGTACTTC
CASSSGPTYEQYF
>TRBV2|NA|TRBD1|TRBJ1-3
TGTGCCAGCATTCCTGCAGGGGGCGCATATGGAAACACCATATATTTT
CASIPAGGAYGNTIYF
>TRBV6-5|NA|TRBD1|TRBJ2-7
TGTGCCAGCAGTTACTCTGGACAGGGACCTACGAAGCAGTACTTC
CASSYSGQGPTKQYF
>TRBV19|NA|NA|TRBJ1-2
TGTGCCAGTAGTGGCCGACAGAAAGCAAACTATGGCTACACCTTC
CASSGRQKANYGYTF
>TRBV11-3|NA|NA|TRBJ2-5
TGTGCCAGCAGCTTGGGAGAGTACCAAGAGACCCAGTACTTC
CASSLGEYQETQYF
>TRBV18|NA|NA|TRBJ2-1
TGTGCCAGCTCACTGCGACAGGAGGACAATGAGCAGTTCTTC
CASSLRQEDNEQFF
>TRBV2|NA|TRBD1|TRBJ1-2
TGTGCCAGCAATGAAATCGGGACAGTCTATGGCTACACCTTC
CASNEIGTVYGYTF
>TRBV7-8|NA|NA|TRBJ1-2
TGTGCCAGCAGCTTAGCGGGGGGGGATGGCTACACCTTC
CASSLAGGDGYTF
>TRBV28|NA|TRBD2|TRBJ2-3
TGTGCCAGCAGTGCGGGACTAGTAATCACAGATACGCAGTATTTT
CASSAGLVITDTQYF
>TRBV28|NA|NA|TRBJ2-7
TGTGCCAGCAGCCCTCTGAGGGCCAGGCAGTACTTC
CASSPLRARQYF
>TRBV28|few|NA|TRBJ2-7
TGTGCCAGTTCTTACAGGGGACTCACCTACGAGCAGTACTTC
CASSYRGLTYEQYF
>TRBV10-2|NA|TRBD1|TRBJ1-2
TGCGCCAGCAGTGAGTCGAGTAGGGACAGTTCGGACTATGGCTACACCTTC
CASSESSRDSSDYGYTF